This entry describes one T cell receptor beta chain. Its antigen remains unidentified. Per-base qualities were not stored, and no clone one base away is much larger. Enrolling through a virtual design, the prospective study's participants ranged in age from roughly 18 to 89 years and lived across about two dozen United States geographic areas. Cohort assignment in the prospective study relied on participant-reported clinical history from a screening survey and a study questionnaire. In the prospective study, mobile phlebotomists collected whole blood, serum and a nasopharyngeal or oropharyngeal swab from each participant. Over a 2-month period, participants in the prospective study had the option of providing additional blood draws and questionnaires. Blood samples from the prospective study were shipped frozen or at room temperature prior to DNA extraction. The immunoSEQ Assay, a bias-controlled multiplex PCR, was used to amplify TCRbeta CDR3 regions from genomic DNA. The paper's processing steps were these. Within the assay, amplification of reference gene primers was used to estimate how many nucleated cells each sample contained. To quantify the absolute abundance of each unique TCRbeta CDR3 rearrangement, sequence reads were collapsed and filtered. For each sample, productive Simpson clonality was calculated as the square root of Simpson's diversity index across productive rearrangements. The source is immuneACCESS, and TCRdb retained only in-frame sequences with V and J called. Part of the clones is not carried over; for the studies checked, unresolved V genes explain less than half of this, and the remainder is unexplained. That table is the source of V, J and clone size, and D and trimming were worked out from the DNA. The sample profile shows some 200,000 clones; 70% to 90% of them were found once. Of the sample, approximately 3% falls within the top ten clones.

These data are taken from a study of blood T cell repertoires in COVID-19 (TCRdb year 2020). Turning to the overall study: For ImmuneRACE Cohort 3, a participant was defined as recovered based on two consecutive negative NP/OP PCR tests, clearance by a healthcare professional, or resolution of symptoms. Samples covering the acute and convalescent phases of COVID-19 were provided by collaborators in the United States, Italy and Spain. The prospective study material was composed of cDNA or gDNA derived from T cells, B-cell-depleted T cells, or PBMCs. Deeply sampled blood TCRbeta repertoires from subjects exposed to, actively infected with, or recovered from COVID-19 were included in the dataset. The repertoires were released in a freely available public database intended as a resource for research on the immune response to SARS-CoV-2. Samples were obtained from the ongoing ImmuneRACE study (first 160 participants) and from over 1,000 subjects provided by 6 global collaborators. Sample metadata almost always included a de-identified subject ID, COVID-19 status, age in years and sex. Where available, HLA class I and class II types were obtained from metadata supplied by the sample provider rather than from assay-based typing. Paper-wide results and their limitations: Clinical and demographic metadata were provided uncurated, with the amount varying by source and participant.

V is clipped by 8 bases and J by 3 bases, and the sequence between their germline boundaries is 8 bases long. Per the germline V gene, SNHLY is the CDR1 and FYNNEI is the CDR2. The cysteine opens and the phenylalanine closes a CDR3 of 11 amino acids. This entry keeps only the CDR3 DNA: 33 bases, framed from base 1. The clonotype comes from a woman aged 45-60 years in a cohort exposed to, infected with or recovered from COVID-19 (not recorded which). Sequenced sample: PBMCs or T cells enriched from blood (not recorded which). The rearranged chain carries TRBV2 and TRBJ2-7; the D gene remains uncertain. In nucleotide form, the sequence is TGTGCCAGCTCCCAGAACTACGAGCAGTACTTC. This sequence encodes CASSQNYEQYF.